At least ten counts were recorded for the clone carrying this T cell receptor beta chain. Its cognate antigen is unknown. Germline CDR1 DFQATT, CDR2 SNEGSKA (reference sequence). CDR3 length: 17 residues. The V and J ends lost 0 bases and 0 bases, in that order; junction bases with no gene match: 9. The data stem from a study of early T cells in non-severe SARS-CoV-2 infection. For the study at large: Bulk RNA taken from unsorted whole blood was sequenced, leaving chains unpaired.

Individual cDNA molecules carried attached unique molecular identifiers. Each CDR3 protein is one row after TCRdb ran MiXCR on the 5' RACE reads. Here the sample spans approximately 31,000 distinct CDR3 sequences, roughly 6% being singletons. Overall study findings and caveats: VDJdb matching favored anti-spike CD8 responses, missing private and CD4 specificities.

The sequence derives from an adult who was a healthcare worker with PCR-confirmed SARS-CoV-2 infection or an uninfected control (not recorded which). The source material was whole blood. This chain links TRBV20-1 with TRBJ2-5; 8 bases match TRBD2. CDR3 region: CSARDRPASGYQETQYF. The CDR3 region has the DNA TGCAGTGCTAGAGATCGCCCGGCTAGCGGGTACCAAGAGACCCAGTACTTC.